This T cell receptor beta chain was retrieved from a study of graft-versus-host responses after intestinal transplantation. As for the study in general: Grafts were multivisceral, liver-intestinal, or isolated intestinal. Every one of the recipients received anti-thymocyte globulin induction and afterwards took tacrolimus and steroids for 3 to 4 years. Findings and caveats of the study: Peak GvH clone levels in circulation were associated with early post-transplant HvG declines. Detection of GvH clones occurred in recipient marrow, and some had their first appearance in ileum or blood.

Notes on this clone: What it recognizes is unknown.

Here immunoSEQ multiplex PCR was the method, and the copy in TCRdb shows in-frame clones only, minus some. This sample has some 41,000 clones, with 91% found just once. With 4 bases removed from V and 1 base from J, the gap between germline ends came to 11 bases. Germline V gene sequence: CDR1 SGDLS, CDR2 YYNGEE. This CDR3 is 14 amino acids long. The rearrangement joins TRBV9 to TRBJ1-1, with no clear D. This specimen was PBMCs, taken approximately 320 days after intestinal transplant. The clonotype was recovered from a human patient who received an intestinal transplant, so some T cells may come from the graft donor. The CDR3 region is CASSPGTANTEAFF. The CDR3 bases are TGTGCCAGCAGCCCCGGTACAGCGAACACTGAAGCTTTCTTT. The variable domain in full, with the rest retrieved from reference TRBV9 and TRBJ1-1, is DSGVTQTPKHLITATGQRVTLRCSPRSGDLSVYWYQQSLDQGLQFLIQYYNGEERAKGNILERFSAQQFPDLHSELNLSSLELGDSALYFCASSPGTANTEAFFGQGTRLTVV.